What follows describes a single T cell receptor (beta chain). Its specificity is not known. These data belong to a study of T cell clonotyping in hematopoietic cell transplantation. Across the study: Pretransplant recipient samples were taken after cytoreduction. Whole-study results and caveats: After transplant, recipient diversity fell while pathologically expanded clonotypes grew through day 180.

CDR1 and CDR2 (germline): MNHEY, SVGAGI. This CDR3 has 16 amino acids. The junction had 0 bases not matched to a gene; V was cut back by 4 bases and J by 0 bases. Produced via immunoSEQ multiplex PCR; TCRdb's table is partial and in-frame only. In the table there are 30,000 or so clones, roughly 80% of which are singletons. Time point given: recipient sample about 28 days before transplant, after cytoreduction. Samples: about 28 days before transplant, then days 30, 100 and 180 after. The V and J genes are TRBV6-5 and TRBJ1-6, with 10 nucleotides matching TRBD1. Sequencing was performed on peripheral blood mononuclear cells, taken before stem cell transplant. The receptor comes from a woman in her thirties with chronic myeloid leukemia. Some clones in this sample may be carry-over from other donors' samples. The CDR3, as DNA: TGTGCCAGCAGTTGGACAGGGGGCTCCTATAATTCACCCCTCCACTTT. This sequence encodes CASSWTGGSYNSPLHF.